The clone carrying this TCR beta chain has ten or more counts. The antigen is undetermined. This sample was included in a study of regulatory T cells in long-lasting Graves disease. Construction of TCR beta libraries relied on iRepertoire HTBI primers and on Arm-PCR targeting CDR3 regions. TCRdb re-derived calls from the multiplex PCR reads in MiXCR, one entry per CDR3 protein. This sample has 200,000 to 300,000 distinct CDR3 sequences; 20% to 25% occur once, and the top ten carry about 15%. CDR1 is LNHDA, CDR2 SQIVND, per germline (reference sequence). CDR3 length equals 15 residues. J was trimmed by 0 bases and V by 7 bases; bases with no gene match: 7. Regarding time point: newly diagnosed GD, antithyroid drugs for less than 3 months. RNA isolated from PBMCs was used to make the TCR library. Study outcomes and limitations: Fewer public clonotypes were shared by new patients (approximately 1,000) than by persistent patients (approximately 2,700).

This receptor was taken from a female donor with Graves disease. Sequences were derived from peripheral blood mononuclear cells (PBMCs), sampled at new diagnosis, from a patient treated with antithyroid drugs. The chain links TRBV19 to TRBJ1-1, with 8 positions matching TRBD1. CDR3 sequence (DNA): TGTGCCAGTACCAGGGGGCGGCAGCTGAACACTGAAGCTTTCTTT. Protein sequence: CASTRGRQLNTEAFF.